This TCR beta chain was observed in a study of beta chain features in type 1 diabetes. Study results and limitations: TCRB CDR3s from Type 1 diabetes patients were moderately but significantly shorter in all four CD4+ subsets. Sequencing the cDNA could make cells with high TCR expression show up more than they should.

Germline CDR1 and CDR2: MGHDK and SYGVNS. The ends were cut back, 0 bases at V and 7 bases at J, with 9 bases in the middle. CDR3 size: 13 residues. Every isolated RNA sample was fully reverse transcribed, so sequencing captured expressed TCRB transcripts. Assay: immunoSEQ multiplex PCR; the TCRdb copy retains only in-frame clones and omits some. This sample has roughly 260,000 clones, with over 20% found just once. Concerning this clone itself: Its matching antigen is unknown.

The sequenced sample was naive CD4+ T cells from blood. The V call is TRBV25-1, the J call TRBJ1-1; D unclear. This receptor was obtained from a middle-aged woman with type 1 diabetes. CDR3: CASSEYSEFEAFF. The DNA of the CDR3 is TGTGCCAGCAGTGAATATAGCGAGTTTGAAGCTTTCTTT.